A single T cell receptor beta chain is shown here with its context. These data originate in a study of blood T cell repertoires in COVID-19. As for the study in general: COVID-19 samples, acute and convalescent, were from the United States, Italy and Spain. PBMCs, B-cell-depleted T cells, or T cells were the source of the cDNA or gDNA that made up the material.

Authors' analysis steps: Amplification from reference gene primers served as the basis for estimated nucleated cell counts. Here immunoSEQ multiplex PCR was the method, and the copy in TCRdb shows in-frame clones only, minus some. V, J and clone size were drawn from that table, and D and trimming were deduced from the DNA. The top ten clones hold under 8% of a sample with 87,000 or so clones, approximately 89% of them seen once. V shed 6 bases and J 7 bases; nucleotides not matched to a gene: 12. The V gene's germline CDR1 is SNHLY and CDR2 FYNNEI. The CDR3 consists of 15 residues. This rearrangement joins TRBV2 to TRBJ2-1, with 7 bases identical to TRBD2. Sequencing used peripheral blood. The clonotype comes from a human donor with acute or convalescent COVID-19. The donor label of this sample is uncertain. CDR3 residues: CASRLQAGPLNEQFF. The CDR3 DNA reads as TGTGCCAGCAGACTACAAGCGGGGCCCTTAAATGAGCAGTTCTTC.